The 7 T cell receptor beta chains below come from one sample, sequenced in a study of Graves' ophthalmopathy and Graves' hyperthyroidism. TCR beta CDR3 amplification used RNA transcripts. An initial RT-PCR round employing HTBI primers preceded a second-round multiplex PCR. TCRdb reprocessed the multiplex PCR reads via MiXCR and lists one record per CDR3 protein. The repertoire holds almost 750,000 distinct CDR3 sequences, with roughly 40% as singletons. Source material: peripheral blood. The receptor set was obtained from an adult man with Graves' ophthalmopathy.

As regards this clonotype: Just one base apart from a much larger clone, this may be a read error. The chain carries TRBV7-2 and TRBJ1-4; no definite D call. V lost 3 bases and J 2 bases, leaving 10 bases between the germline ends. Per germline, CDR1 SGHTA and CDR2 FQGNSA. The CDR3 extends over 15 amino acids. This chain's CDR3 is CASSLDPRTNEKLFF. The CDR3 coding sequence is TGTGCCAGCAGCTTGGATCCACGCACTAATGAAAAACTGTTTTTT.

Ten or more counts support this clonotype. This chain joins TRBV11-2 and TRBJ2-5, with TRBD2 matching 9 bases. Germline CDR1 is SGHAT and CDR2 is FQNNGV. V dropped 3 bases and J dropped 1; count of bases not matched to a gene: 6. The CDR3 totals 16 residues. CDR3 DNA sequence: TGTGCCAGCAGCTTTCCGACTAGCGGATTCCAAGAGACCCAGTACTTC. Its translation: CASSFPTSGFQETQYF.

V and J are TRBV20-1 and TRBJ1-4; D is undetermined. The germline gives CDR1 DFQATT, CDR2 SNEGSKA (reference sequence). This CDR3 region has 13 residues. The V and J ends lost 3 bases and 0 bases respectively, with 5 bases between them. CDR3 coding DNA: TGCAGTGCTAGGGGGACAACTAATGAAAAACTGTTTTTT. Protein sequence: CSARGTTNEKLFF.

The table lists this clonotype with a few counts. This chain connects TRBV10-2 to TRBJ2-7, with 7 nucleotides matching TRBD2. Germline CDR1 is WSHSY and CDR2 is SAAADI. The CDR3 is 14 residues long. The ends lost 4 bases at V and 2 bases at J; junction bases unmatched: 5. As DNA, the CDR3 is TGCGCCAGCAGTGGGGGGGGTACCCCCTACGAGCAGTACTTC. Translated, it gives CASSGGGTPYEQYF.

The chain recombines TRBV25-1 with TRBJ1-4, with TRBD1 matching 10 bases. This CDR3 spans 17 amino acids. Germline assignment: CDR1 MGHDK and CDR2 SYGVNS. The V and J ends lost 6 bases and 1 base, in that order; junction bases with no gene match: 8. CDR3 residues: CASRETGGYRTNEKLFF. The CDR3 DNA reads as TGTGCCAGCAGGGAGACAGGGGGCTATCGAACTAATGAAAAACTGTTTTTT.

V usage is TRBV7-3 and J usage is TRBJ2-5; 11 positions agree with TRBD2. Trimming took 5 bases from V and 2 from J; bases not matched to a gene: 7. The CDR3 covers 16 residues. Germline loops: CDR1 SGHTA, CDR2 FQGTGA. The CDR3 reads CASSEHLAGGQETQYF. The CDR3 DNA reads as TGTGCCAGCAGCGAGCATCTAGCGGGGGGACAAGAGACCCAGTACTTC.

This clonotype was observed a few times. A much bigger clone sits one base away, suggesting this may be a read error. This chain connects TRBV19 to TRBJ1-1; D unclear. Trimming pared 9 bases from V and 1 base from J, leaving 12 bases between. The CDR3 extends over 13 amino acids. The germline V gene has CDR1 LNHDA and CDR2 SQIVND (reference sequence). The CDR3 protein is CASSGSGNTEAFF. The CDR3 nucleotides read TGTGCCAGCAGTGGGTCAGGGAACACTGAAGCTTTCTTT.